This TCR beta chain stems from a study of Graves' ophthalmopathy and Graves' hyperthyroidism. The study's findings and limits: Detection in blood was also observed for most expanded thyroid clonotypes above 0.001 frequency. A roughly 83% specificity and around 89% sensitivity were achieved by a 13-signature model that separated ophthalmopathy from stable hyperthyroidism.

The CDR3 has 14 residues. V was clipped by 5 bases and J by 2 bases; unmatched bases: 4. Germline V lookup: CDR1 MNHEY, CDR2 SMNVEV (reference sequence). Amplified material comprised TCR beta CDR3 regions derived from RNA transcripts. An initial RT-PCR round employing HTBI primers preceded a second-round multiplex PCR. TCRdb reprocessed the multiplex PCR reads via MiXCR and lists one record per CDR3 protein. Of about 590,000 distinct CDR3 sequences listed, under 45% are singletons. In its sample, this clonotype was seen a few times. The target antigen is unknown. This sequence joins TRBV27 and TRBJ2-7; 9 bases are shared with TRBD2. The TCR comes from an adult man with Graves' hyperthyroidism. The sequenced sample was peripheral blood or thyroid tissue (not recorded which). This CDR3 is CASSIAGATYEQYF. CDR3 DNA sequence: TGTGCCAGCAGTATAGCGGGAGCGACCTACGAGCAGTACTTC.